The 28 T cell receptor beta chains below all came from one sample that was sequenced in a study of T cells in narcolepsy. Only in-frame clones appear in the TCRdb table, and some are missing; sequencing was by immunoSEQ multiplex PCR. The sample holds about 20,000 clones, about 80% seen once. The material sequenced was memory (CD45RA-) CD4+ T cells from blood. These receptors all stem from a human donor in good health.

The CDR3 here is CASSPGGARVPQHF. The CDR3 nucleotides read TGTGCCAGCAGCCCCGGGGGGGCCCGTGTGCCCCAGCATTTT. The chain links TRBV6-6 to TRBJ1-5; D is possibly TRBD1 (6 bases). CDR3 length equals 14 residues. Germline CDR1 is MNHNY and CDR2 is SVGAGI (reference sequence). The ends were cut back, 6 bases at V and 9 bases at J, with 18 bases in the middle.

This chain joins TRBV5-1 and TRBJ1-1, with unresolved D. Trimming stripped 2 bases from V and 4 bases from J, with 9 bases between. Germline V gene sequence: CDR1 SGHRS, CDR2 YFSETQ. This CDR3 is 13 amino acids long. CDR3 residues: CASSLQWGTEAFF. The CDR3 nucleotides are TGCGCCAGCAGCTTACAATGGGGCACTGAAGCTTTCTTT.

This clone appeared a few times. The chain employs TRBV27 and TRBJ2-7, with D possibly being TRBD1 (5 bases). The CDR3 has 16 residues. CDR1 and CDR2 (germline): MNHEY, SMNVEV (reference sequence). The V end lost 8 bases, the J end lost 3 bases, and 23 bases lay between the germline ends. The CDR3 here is CASGTPWASDIYEQYF. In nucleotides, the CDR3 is TGTGCCAGCGGAACTCCGTGGGCCTCGGACATCTACGAGCAGTACTTC.

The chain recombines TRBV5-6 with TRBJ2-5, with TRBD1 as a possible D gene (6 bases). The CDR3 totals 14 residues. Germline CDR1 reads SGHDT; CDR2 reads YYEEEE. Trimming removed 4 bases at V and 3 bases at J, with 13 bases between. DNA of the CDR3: TGTGCCAGCAGCACCGGGACACTGGAAGAGACCCAGTACTTC. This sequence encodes CASSTGTLEETQYF.

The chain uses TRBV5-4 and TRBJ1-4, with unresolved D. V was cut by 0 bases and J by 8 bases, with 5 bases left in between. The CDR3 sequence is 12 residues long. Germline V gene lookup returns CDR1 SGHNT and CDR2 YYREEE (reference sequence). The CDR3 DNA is TGTGCCAGCAGCTTGGATGGGGAAAAACTGTTTTTT. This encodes CASSLDGEKLFF.

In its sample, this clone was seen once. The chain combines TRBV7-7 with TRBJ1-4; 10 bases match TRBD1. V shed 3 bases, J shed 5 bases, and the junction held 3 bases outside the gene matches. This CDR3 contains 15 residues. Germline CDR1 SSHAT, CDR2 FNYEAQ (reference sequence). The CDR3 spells CASSLGGQGNEKLFF. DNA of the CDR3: TGTGCCAGCAGCTTGGGGGGACAGGGGAATGAAAAACTGTTTTTT.

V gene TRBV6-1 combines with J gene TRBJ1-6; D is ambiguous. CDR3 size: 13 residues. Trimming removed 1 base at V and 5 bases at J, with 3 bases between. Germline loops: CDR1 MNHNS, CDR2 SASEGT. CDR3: CASSEGNNSPLHF. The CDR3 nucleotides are TGTGCCAGCAGTGAAGGAAATAATTCACCCCTCCACTTT.

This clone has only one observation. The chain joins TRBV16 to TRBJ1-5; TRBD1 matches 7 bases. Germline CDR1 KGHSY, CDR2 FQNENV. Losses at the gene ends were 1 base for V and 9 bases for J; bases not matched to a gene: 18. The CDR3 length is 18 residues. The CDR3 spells CASSQYGQGGTISRPQHF. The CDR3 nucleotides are TGTGCCAGCAGCCAATACGGCCAGGGGGGGACAATCAGCCGGCCCCAGCATTTT.

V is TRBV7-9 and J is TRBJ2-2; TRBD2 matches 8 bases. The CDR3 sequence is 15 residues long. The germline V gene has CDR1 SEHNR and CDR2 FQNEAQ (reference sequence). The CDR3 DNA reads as TGTGCATCCACCCCCGGACTAGCCTACACCGGGGAGCTGTTTTTT. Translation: CASTPGLAYTGELFF.

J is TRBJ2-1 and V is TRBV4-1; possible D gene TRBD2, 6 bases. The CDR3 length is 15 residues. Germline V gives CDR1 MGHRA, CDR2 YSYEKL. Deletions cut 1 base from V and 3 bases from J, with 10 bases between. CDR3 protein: CASSQVGGVYNEQFF. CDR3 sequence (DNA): TGCGCCAGCAGCCAAGTCGGGGGAGTCTACAATGAGCAGTTCTTC.

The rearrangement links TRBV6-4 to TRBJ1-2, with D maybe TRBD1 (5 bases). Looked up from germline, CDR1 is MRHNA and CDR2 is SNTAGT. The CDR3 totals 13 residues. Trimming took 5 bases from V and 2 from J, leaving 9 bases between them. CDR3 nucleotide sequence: TGTGCCAGCAGTCCTACAGGCAACTATGGCTACACCTTC. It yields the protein CASSPTGNYGYTF.

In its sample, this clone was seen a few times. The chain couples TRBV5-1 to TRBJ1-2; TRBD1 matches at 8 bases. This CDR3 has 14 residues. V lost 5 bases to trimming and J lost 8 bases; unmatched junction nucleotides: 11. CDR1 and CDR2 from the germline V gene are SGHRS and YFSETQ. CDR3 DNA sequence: TGCGCCAGCAGACCTTCCCCAGGGGGCAGCGGCTACACCTTC. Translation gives CASRPSPGGSGYTF.

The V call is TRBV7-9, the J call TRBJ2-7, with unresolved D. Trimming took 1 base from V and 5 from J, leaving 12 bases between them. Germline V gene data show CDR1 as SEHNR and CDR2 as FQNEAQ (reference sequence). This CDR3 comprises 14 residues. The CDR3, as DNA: TGTGCCAGCAGCTTAGTTTCCGGTACGGACGAGCAGTACTTC. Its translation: CASSLVSGTDEQYF.

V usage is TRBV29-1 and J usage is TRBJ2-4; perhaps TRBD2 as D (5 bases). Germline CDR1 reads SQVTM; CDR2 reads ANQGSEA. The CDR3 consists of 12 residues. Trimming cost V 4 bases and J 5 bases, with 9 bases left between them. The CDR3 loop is CSVGGQENIQYF. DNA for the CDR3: TGCAGCGTTGGCGGGCAAGAAAACATTCAGTACTTC.

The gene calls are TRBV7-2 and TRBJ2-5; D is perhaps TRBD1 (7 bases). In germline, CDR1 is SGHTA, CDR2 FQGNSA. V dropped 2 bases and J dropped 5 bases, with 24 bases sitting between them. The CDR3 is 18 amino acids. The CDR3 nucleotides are TGTGCCAGCAGCTTACTGGCTGTGACAGGGAGGTTACGGGAGACCCAGTACTTC. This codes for CASSLLAVTGRLRETQYF.

For the CDR3, the DNA is TGCGCCAGCAGCCCAAGAGCGGGGGGCCGCACAGATACGCAGTATTTT. Its protein is CASSPRAGGRTDTQYF. This rearrangement joins TRBV4-3 to TRBJ2-3; 9 bases are shared with TRBD2. The CDR3 has 16 amino acids. V lost 4 bases and J lost 1; bases outside the gene matches: 6. Germline V CDR1 and CDR2: LGHNA, YSLEER.

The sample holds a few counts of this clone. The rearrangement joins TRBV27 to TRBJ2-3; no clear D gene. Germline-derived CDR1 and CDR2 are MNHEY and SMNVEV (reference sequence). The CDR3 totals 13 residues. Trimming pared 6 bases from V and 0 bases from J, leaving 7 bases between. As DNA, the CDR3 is TGTGCCAGCAGGTTCGCGAGCACAGATACGCAGTATTTT. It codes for CASRFASTDTQYF.

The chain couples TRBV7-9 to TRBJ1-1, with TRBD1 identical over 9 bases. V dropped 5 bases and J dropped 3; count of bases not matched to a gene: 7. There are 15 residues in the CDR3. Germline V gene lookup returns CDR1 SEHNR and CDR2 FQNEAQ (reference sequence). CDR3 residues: CASSPGQGSDTEAFF. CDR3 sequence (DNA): TGTGCCAGCAGCCCTGGACAGGGGTCAGACACTGAAGCTTTCTTT.

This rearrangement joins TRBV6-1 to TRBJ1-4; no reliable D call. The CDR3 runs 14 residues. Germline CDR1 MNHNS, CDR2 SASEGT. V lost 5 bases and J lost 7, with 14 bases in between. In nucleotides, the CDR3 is TGTGCCAGCAGTTCCTTGGGTCCGGGTGAAAAACTGTTTTTT. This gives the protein CASSSLGPGEKLFF.

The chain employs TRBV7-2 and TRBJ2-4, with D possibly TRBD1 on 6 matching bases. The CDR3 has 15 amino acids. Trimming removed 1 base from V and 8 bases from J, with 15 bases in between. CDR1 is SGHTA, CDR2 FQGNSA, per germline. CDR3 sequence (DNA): TGTGCCAGCAGCTTAGGTAGGGGGATTGGAGACATTCAGTACTTC. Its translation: CASSLGRGIGDIQYF. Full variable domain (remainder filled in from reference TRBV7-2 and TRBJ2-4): GAGVSQSPSNKVTEKGKDVELRCDPISGHTALYWYRQSLGQGLEFLIYFQGNSAPDKSGLPSDRFSAERTGGSVSTLTIQRTQQEDSAVYLCASSLGRGIGDIQYFGAGTRLSVL.

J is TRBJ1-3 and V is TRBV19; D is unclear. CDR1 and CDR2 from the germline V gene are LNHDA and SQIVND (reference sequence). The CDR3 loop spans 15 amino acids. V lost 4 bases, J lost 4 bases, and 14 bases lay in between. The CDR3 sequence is CASSTGGFGGNTIYF. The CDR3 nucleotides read TGTGCCAGTAGTACGGGCGGCTTCGGGGGAAACACCATATATTTT.

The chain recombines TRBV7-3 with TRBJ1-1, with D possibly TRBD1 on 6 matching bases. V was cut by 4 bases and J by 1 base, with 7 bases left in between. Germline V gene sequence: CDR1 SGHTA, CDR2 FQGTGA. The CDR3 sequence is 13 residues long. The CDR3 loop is CASSSQGNTEAFF. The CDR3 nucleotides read TGTGCCAGCAGCTCACAGGGGAACACTGAAGCTTTCTTT.

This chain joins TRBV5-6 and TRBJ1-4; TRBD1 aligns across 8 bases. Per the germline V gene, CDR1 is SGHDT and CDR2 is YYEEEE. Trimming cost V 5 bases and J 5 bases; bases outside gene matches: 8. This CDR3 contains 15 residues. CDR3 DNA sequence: TGTGCCAGCAGTCATGACGACAGGGGAAATGAAAAACTGTTTTTT. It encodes CASSHDDRGNEKLFF.

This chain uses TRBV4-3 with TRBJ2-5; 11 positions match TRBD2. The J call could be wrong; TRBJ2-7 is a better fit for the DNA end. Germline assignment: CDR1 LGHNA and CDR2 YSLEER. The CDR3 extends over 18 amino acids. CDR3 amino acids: CASSRGFSGGAGSYEQYF. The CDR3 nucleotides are TGCGCCAGCAGCCGAGGTTTTAGCGGGGGGGCCGGTTCCTACGAGCAGTACTTC.

In DNA, the CDR3 is TGCGCCAGCAGCTTGGAGGCCGAGCAGTACTTC. Amino acid sequence: CASSLEAEQYF. The gene calls are TRBV5-1 and TRBJ2-7; no clear D. Germline CDR1 reads SGHRS; CDR2 reads YFSETQ. This CDR3 is built from 11 residues. Trimming cost V 0 bases and J 6 bases, with 4 bases left between them.

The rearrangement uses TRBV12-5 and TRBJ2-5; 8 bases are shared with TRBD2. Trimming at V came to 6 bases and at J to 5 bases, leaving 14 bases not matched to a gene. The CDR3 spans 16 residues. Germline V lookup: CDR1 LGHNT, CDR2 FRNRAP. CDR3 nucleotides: TGTGCTAGTGGGCCCCGGGGGGGGGCGCCGCGGGAGACCCAGTACTTC. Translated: CASGPRGGAPRETQYF.

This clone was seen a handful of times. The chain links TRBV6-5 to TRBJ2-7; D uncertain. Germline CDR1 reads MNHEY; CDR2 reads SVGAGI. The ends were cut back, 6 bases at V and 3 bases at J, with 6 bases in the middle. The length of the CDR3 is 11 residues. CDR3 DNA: TGTGCCAGCAGGGCGCGCTACGAGCAGTACTTC. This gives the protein CASRARYEQYF.

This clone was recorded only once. CDR3 region: CASSNTGELFF. The DNA of the CDR3 is TGCGCCAGCTCCAACACCGGGGAGCTGTTTTTT. The V gene is TRBV5-1, the J gene TRBJ2-2; D is uncertain. The CDR3 spans 11 residues. V was pared by 7 bases and J by 2 bases, with 3 bases between. Germline V gene data show CDR1 as SGHRS and CDR2 as YFSETQ.